Sequencing of this T cell receptor (beta chain) was carried out in a study of blood T cell repertoires in COVID-19 (dated by TCRdb to 2020 to 2022). Study-wide context: Collaborator samples came from the United States, Italy and Spain and covered acute and convalescent phases of COVID-19. Samples came from the ongoing ImmuneRACE study (first 160 participants) plus 1,254 subjects from 6 global collaborators. The repertoires were made available in a free public database intended to serve as a resource for research on the immune response to SARS-CoV-2. Deeply sampled blood TCRbeta repertoires from subjects exposed to, actively infected with, or recovered from COVID-19 were included in the dataset. A de-identified subject ID, COVID-19 status, age in years and sex were almost always included in the sample metadata. Where available, HLA class I and class II types were taken from metadata supplied by the sample provider and were not determined by assay-based typing. The prospective study material was composed of cDNA or gDNA derived from T cells, B-cell-depleted T cells, or PBMCs.

TCRbeta CDR3 regions were amplified from genomic DNA by means of the immunoSEQ Assay, a bias-controlled multiplex PCR. Turning to the authors' computational methods: The number of nucleated cells in each sample was estimated by amplification of reference gene primers within the assay. To quantify the absolute abundance of each unique TCRbeta CDR3 rearrangement, sequence reads were collapsed and filtered. For each sample, productive Simpson clonality was calculated as the square root of Simpson's diversity index over productive rearrangements. TCRdb re-hosts the immuneACCESS table, in-frame sequences only. Its copies lack some clones; in the studies checked, an unresolved V gene accounts for under half of them, and the cause for the rest is not known. For V, J and clone size, that table is used; D and trimming come from the DNA. This sample comprises approximately 110,000 clones, about 74% of them detected only once. The ten largest clones capture 5.5% to 7.5% of the sample.

What the research found in general, with its limitations: The amount of clinical and demographic metadata varied by source and participant and was provided uncurated.

One collaborating source in Seattle enrolled patients during active infection and followed them longitudinally through the course of disease. Each collaborating institution followed its own protocols to collect whole blood in K2EDTA tubes. For TCRbeta analysis, collaborator samples were shipped as frozen whole blood, as isolated PBMCs, or as DNA extracted from either sample type. The CDR3, cysteine through phenylalanine, is 15 amino acids long. The read is trimmed to its CDR3 DNA, 45 bases read in frame from base 1. V and J are trimmed by 5 bases and 6 bases, and the gene matches miss 8 bases of the junction. Looking up the germline V gene yields CDR1 SGHTA and CDR2 FQGNSA. Comment on this clone: The clone's antigen remains unknown. No qualities accompany the bases; no much larger clone lies one base away.

The chain is assembled from TRBV7-2 and TRBJ1-4; 8 bases in between match TRBD1. The clonotype comes from a man older than 75 with COVID-19, enrolled during active disease. Sequenced: peripheral blood. The sequenced DNA is TGTGCCAGCAGCAAACTACAGGGGGTAGATGAAAAACTGTTTTTT. It is translated as CASSKLQGVDEKLFF.